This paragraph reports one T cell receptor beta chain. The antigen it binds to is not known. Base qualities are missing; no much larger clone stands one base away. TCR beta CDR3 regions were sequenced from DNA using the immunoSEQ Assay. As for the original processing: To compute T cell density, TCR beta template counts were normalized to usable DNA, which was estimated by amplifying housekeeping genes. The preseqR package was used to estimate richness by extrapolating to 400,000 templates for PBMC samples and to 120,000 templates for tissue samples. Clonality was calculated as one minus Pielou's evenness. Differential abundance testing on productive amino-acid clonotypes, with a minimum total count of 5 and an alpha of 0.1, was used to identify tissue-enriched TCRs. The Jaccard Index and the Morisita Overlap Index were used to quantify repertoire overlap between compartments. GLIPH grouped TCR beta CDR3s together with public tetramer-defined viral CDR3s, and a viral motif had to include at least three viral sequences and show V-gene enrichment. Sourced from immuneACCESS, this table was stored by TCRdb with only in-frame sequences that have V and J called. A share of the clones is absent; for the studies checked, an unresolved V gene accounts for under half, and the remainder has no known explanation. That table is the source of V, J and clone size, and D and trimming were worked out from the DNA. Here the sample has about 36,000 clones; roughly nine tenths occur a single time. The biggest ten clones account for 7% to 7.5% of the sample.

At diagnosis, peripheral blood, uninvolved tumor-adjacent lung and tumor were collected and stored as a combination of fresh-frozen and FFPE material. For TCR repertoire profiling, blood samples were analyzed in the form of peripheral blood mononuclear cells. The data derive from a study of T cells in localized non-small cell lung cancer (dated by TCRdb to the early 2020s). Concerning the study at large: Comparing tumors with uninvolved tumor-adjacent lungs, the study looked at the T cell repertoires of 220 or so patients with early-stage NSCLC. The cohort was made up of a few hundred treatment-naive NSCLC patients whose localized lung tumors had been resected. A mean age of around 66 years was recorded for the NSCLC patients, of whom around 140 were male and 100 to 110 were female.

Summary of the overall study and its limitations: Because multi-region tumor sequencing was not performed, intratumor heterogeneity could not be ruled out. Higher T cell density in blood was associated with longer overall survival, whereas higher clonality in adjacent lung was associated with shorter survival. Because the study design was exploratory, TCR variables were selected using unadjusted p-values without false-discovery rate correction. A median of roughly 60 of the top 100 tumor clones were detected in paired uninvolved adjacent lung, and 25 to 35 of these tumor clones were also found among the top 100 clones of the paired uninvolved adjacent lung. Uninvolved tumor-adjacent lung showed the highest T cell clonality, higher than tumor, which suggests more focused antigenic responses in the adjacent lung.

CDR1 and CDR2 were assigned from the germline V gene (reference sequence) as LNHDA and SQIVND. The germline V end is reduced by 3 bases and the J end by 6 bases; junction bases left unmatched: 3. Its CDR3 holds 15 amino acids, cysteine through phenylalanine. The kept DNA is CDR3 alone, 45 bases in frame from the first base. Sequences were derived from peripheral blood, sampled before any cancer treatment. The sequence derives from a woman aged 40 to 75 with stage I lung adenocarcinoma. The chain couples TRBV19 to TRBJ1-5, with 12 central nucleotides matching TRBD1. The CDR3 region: CASSMGQGAVQPQHF. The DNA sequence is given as TGTGCCAGTAGTATGGGACAGGGGGCGGTTCAGCCCCAGCATTTT.